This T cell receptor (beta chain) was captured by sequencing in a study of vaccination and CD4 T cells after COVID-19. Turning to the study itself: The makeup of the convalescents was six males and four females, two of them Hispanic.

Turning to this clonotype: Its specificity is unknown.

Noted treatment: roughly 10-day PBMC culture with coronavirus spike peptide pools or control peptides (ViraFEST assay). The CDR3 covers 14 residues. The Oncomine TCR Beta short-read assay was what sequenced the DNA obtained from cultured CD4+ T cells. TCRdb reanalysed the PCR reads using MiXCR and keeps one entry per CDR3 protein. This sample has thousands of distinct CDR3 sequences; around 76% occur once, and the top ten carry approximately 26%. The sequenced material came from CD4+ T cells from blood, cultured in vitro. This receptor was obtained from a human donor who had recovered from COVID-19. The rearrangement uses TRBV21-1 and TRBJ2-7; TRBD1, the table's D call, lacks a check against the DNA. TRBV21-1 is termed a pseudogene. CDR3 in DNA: TGTGCCAGCAGCCAGGACAGGAGGAAGGACGAGCAGTACTTC. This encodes CASSQDRRKDEQYF.